The 5 T cell receptor beta chains presented below share a single source sample, sequenced in a study of cytotoxic CD8 clonotypes in ibrutinib-treated CLL. Profiled with immunoSEQ multiplex PCR; TCRdb holds only in-frame clones, not every one. This table holds roughly 110,000 clones, approximately 58% found once. The specimen comprised PBMCs, sampled after 24 months of ibrutinib treatment. Source of these receptors: a human donor with chronic lymphocytic leukemia.

The J gene is TRBJ2-1, the V gene TRBV6-5; possible D gene TRBD1, 6 bases. This CDR3 is 13 amino acids long. Germline CDR1 MNHEY, CDR2 SVGAGI. Trimming pared 5 bases from V and 7 bases from J, leaving 12 bases between. CDR3 amino acids: CASSKTGRNEQFF. The CDR3 nucleotides are TGTGCCAGCAGTAAGACAGGCAGGAATGAGCAGTTCTTC.

The chain recombines TRBV7-6 with TRBJ2-2, with D hard to call. Germline lookup yields CDR1 SGHVS and CDR2 FNYEAQ. This CDR3 contains 16 residues. V lost 1 base and J lost 1, with 10 bases in between. CDR3 amino acids: CASSLGSGLNTGELFF. CDR3 nucleotides: TGTGCCAGCAGCTTAGGGAGTGGGCTGAACACCGGGGAGCTGTTTTTT. Using reference TRBV7-6 and TRBJ2-2 for the parts outside the CDR3, the full variable domain is GAGVSQSPRYKVTKRGQDVALRCDPISGHVSLYWYRQALGQGPEFLTYFNYEAQQDKSGLPNDRFSAERPEGSISTLTIQRTEQRDSAMYRCASSLGSGLNTGELFFGEGSRLTVL.

The V and J genes are TRBV7-2 and TRBJ2-5; D is unclear. There are 13 residues in the CDR3. The V and J ends lost 1 base and 3 bases respectively, with 6 bases between them. From germline, CDR1 is SGHTA and CDR2 FQGNSA. The CDR3 nucleotides are TGTGCCAGCAGCTTAGGGGCTAAAGAGACCCAGTACTTC. Residues: CASSLGAKETQYF.

Written as DNA, the CDR3 is TGTGCCAGCAGCTTAGGAGGTTGGAACACTGAAGCTTTCTTT. Translated: CASSLGGWNTEAFF. This sequence joins TRBV7-9 and TRBJ1-1; no firm D call. The CDR3 contains 14 residues. Germline CDR1 reads SEHNR; CDR2 reads FQNEAQ (reference sequence). The V and J ends lost 1 base and 1 base respectively, with 7 bases between them.

There are a few counts of this clone. The V call is TRBV7-3, the J call TRBJ1-2; D uncertain. The germline V gene has CDR1 SGHTA and CDR2 FQGTGA. There are 13 residues in the CDR3. Trimming shortened V by 3 bases and J by 8 bases, and 13 bases separated the two germline ends. DNA of the CDR3: TGTGCCAGCAGCTTGAGAGGTGATGACGGCTACACCTTC. It yields the protein CASSLRGDDGYTF. The variable domain in full, with the rest retrieved from reference TRBV7-3 and TRBJ1-2, is GAGVSQTPSNKVTEKGKYVELRCDPISGHTALYWYRQSLGQGPEFLIYFQGTGAADDSGLPNDRFFAVRPEGSVSTLKIQRTERGDSAVYLCASSLRGDDGYTFGSGTRLTVV.